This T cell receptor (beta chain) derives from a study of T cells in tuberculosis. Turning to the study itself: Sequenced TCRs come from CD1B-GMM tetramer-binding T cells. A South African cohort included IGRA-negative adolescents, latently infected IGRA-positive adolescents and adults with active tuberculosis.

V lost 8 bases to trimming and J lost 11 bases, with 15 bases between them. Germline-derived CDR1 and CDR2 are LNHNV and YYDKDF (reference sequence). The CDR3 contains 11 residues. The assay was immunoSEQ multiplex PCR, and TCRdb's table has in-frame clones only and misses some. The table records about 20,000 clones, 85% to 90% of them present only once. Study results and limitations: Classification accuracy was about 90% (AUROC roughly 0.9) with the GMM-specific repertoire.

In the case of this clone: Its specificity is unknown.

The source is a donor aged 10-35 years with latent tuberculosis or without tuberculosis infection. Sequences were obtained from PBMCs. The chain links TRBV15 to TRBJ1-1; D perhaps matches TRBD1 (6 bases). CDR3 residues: CATYGNREAFF. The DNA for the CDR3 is TGTGCCACCTATGGGAACAGGGAGGCTTTCTTT.